The 13 T cell receptor beta chains below all came from one sample that was sequenced in a study of T-cell reconstitution after alpha-beta-depleted transplantation in children. Study-wide points: T-cell counts and diversity were attributed mostly to newly produced T cells one year after transplant.

No antigen has been assigned to these receptors. Researchers prepared the TCRbeta library using unique molecular identifiers, the study reports. A single record per CDR3 protein comes from TCRdb applying MiXCR to the PCR reads. The sample contains some 300,000 distinct CDR3 sequences, around 7.3% of which appear only once. This sample comprised peripheral blood, obtained 360 days after TCRalphabeta/CD19-depleted stem cell transplant. The receptors derive from a female patient aged 2-9 years who had a stem cell transplant for Fanconi anemia, so the T cells may come from the graft donor.

This clonotype occurred a few times. The V gene is TRBV5-5, the J gene TRBJ1-2, with D uncertain. This CDR3 is 14 amino acids long. Germline V gene data show CDR1 as SGHKS and CDR2 as YYEKEE (reference sequence). Trimming shortened V by 0 bases and J by 6 bases, and 12 bases separated the two germline ends. DNA for the CDR3: TGTGCCAGCAGCTTGGGATACAGCTCCCATGGCTACACCTTC. Protein product: CASSLGYSSHGYTF.

There are many counts of this clonotype. V and J are TRBV3-1 and TRBJ2-1, with no clear D. Trimming stripped 0 bases from V and 9 bases from J, with 9 bases between. Germline assignment: CDR1 LGHDT and CDR2 YNNKEL (reference sequence). This CDR3 has 13 amino acids. CDR3 amino acids: CASSQEYQSEQFF. As DNA, the CDR3 is TGTGCCAGCAGCCAAGAGTACCAAAGTGAGCAGTTCTTC.

This rearrangement joins TRBV10-1 to TRBJ2-3; 7 positions agree with TRBD2. The CDR3 has 14 amino acids. Germline loops: CDR1 WNHNN, CDR2 SYGVQD (reference sequence). The J segment lost 7 bases and the V segment lost 2 bases, leaving 6 bases of the junction unmatched. The CDR3 DNA reads TGCGCCAGCAGTGAGGCGGGGGTAGGATATACGCAGTATTTT. Its protein product is CASSEAGVGYTQYF.

At least ten counts were recorded for this clonotype. V gene TRBV28 combines with J gene TRBJ1-2, with TRBD1 matching over 7 bases. The CDR3 length is 12 residues. Looked up from germline, CDR1 is MDHEN and CDR2 is SYDVKM. The ends lost 10 bases at V and 8 bases at J; junction bases unmatched: 10. The CDR3 DNA is TGTGCCACCAAGGGGGCAGGGAACGGCTACACCTTC. Its translation is CATKGAGNGYTF.

This clonotype was detected many times. The V and J genes are TRBV12-3 or TRBV12-4 and TRBJ2-1; 8 bases line up with TRBD2. The CDR3 is 17 residues long. V was pared by 6 bases and J by 1 base, with 11 bases of the junction left unmatched. The CDR3 region is CASRPTNGGASYNEQFF. CDR3 coding DNA: TGTGCCAGCAGGCCGACTAACGGGGGGGCATCCTACAATGAGCAGTTCTTC.

This clonotype was seen repeatedly, ten times or more. The chain recombines TRBV6-5 with TRBJ2-7, with D possibly being TRBD2 (6 bases). Germline assignment: CDR1 MNHEY and CDR2 SVGAGI. Trimming left V 4 bases short and J 4 bases short, with 11 bases between. The CDR3 sequence is 13 residues long. DNA of the CDR3: TGTGCCAGCAGTTCGGGGGTTTTTTACGAGCAGTACTTC. This encodes CASSSGVFYEQYF.

There are a few counts of this clonotype. This chain joins TRBV27 and TRBJ1-4; 10 bases match TRBD1. Germline V gene sequence: CDR1 MNHEY, CDR2 SMNVEV (reference sequence). CDR3 length: 16 residues. V was clipped by 4 bases and J by 7 bases; unmatched bases: 9. CDR3 DNA sequence: TGTGCCAGCAGTTCCCCTTGGACAGGGGGATTTGAAAAACTGTTTTTT. It is translated as CASSSPWTGGFEKLFF.

At least ten counts were recorded for this clonotype. The chain has TRBV27 and TRBJ2-5; 10 positions match TRBD1. The CDR3 consists of 14 residues. J lost 4 bases, V lost 5 bases, and 4 bases had no gene match. CDR1 MNHEY and CDR2 SMNVEV come from the germline V gene (reference sequence). The CDR3 sequence: CASSRQGARETQYF. CDR3 in DNA: TGTGCCAGCAGTCGACAGGGGGCTCGAGAGACCCAGTACTTC.

V is TRBV5-6 and J is TRBJ1-1, with D hard to call. CDR1 and CDR2 from the germline V gene are SGHDT and YYEEEE. The CDR3 extends over 14 amino acids. Deletions cut 0 bases from V and 6 bases from J, with 12 bases between. DNA of the CDR3: TGTGCCAGCAGCTTGGCGGGCCCCGGGGCTGAAGCTTTCTTT. It encodes CASSLAGPGAEAFF.

This clonotype was seen ten or more times. This chain connects TRBV5-1 to TRBJ2-7; D call uncertain. Trimming cost V 0 bases and J 2 bases, with 12 bases left between them. The CDR3 extends over 15 amino acids. The germline CDR1 and CDR2 sequences are SGHRS and YFSETQ. CDR3 nucleotide sequence: TGCGCCAGCAGCTTGGCCCTCCACCAAACCTACGAGCAGTACTTC. It codes for CASSLALHQTYEQYF. Using reference TRBV5-1 and TRBJ2-7 for the parts outside the CDR3, the full variable domain is KAGVTQTPRYLIKTRGQQVTLSCSPISGHRSVSWYQQTPGQGLQFLFEYFSETQRNKGNFPGRFSGRQFSNSRSEMNVSTLELGDSALYLCASSLALHQTYEQYFGPGTRLTVT.

This clonotype appeared a few times. The rearrangement uses TRBV28 and TRBJ2-6, with 7 bases lining up with TRBD1. The ends lost 6 bases at V and 1 base at J; junction bases unmatched: 6. The CDR3 is made up of 16 amino acids. Germline lookup yields CDR1 MDHEN and CDR2 SYDVKM. The CDR3 loop reads CASSSWTGSGANVLTF. Written as DNA, the CDR3 is TGTGCCAGCAGCAGTTGGACAGGTTCTGGGGCCAACGTCCTGACTTTC. Combining the CDR3 with reference TRBV28 and TRBJ2-6 gives the whole variable domain DVKVTQSSRYLVKRTGEKVFLECVQDMDHENMFWYRQDPGLGLRLIYFSYDVKMKEKGDIPEGYSVSREKKERFSLILESASTNQTSMYLCASSSWTGSGANVLTFGAGSRLTVL.

This clonotype was seen only a few times. The chain uses TRBV18 and TRBJ2-1; maybe TRBD1 (5 bases). CDR1 and CDR2 from the germline V gene are KGHSH and LQKENI. The V gene lost 1 base and the J gene lost 3 bases, with 16 bases spanning the gap. The CDR3 sequence is 17 residues long. CDR3 region: CASSPLWGSWIYNEQFF. In DNA form, the CDR3 reads TGTGCCAGCTCACCACTCTGGGGCAGTTGGATCTACAATGAGCAGTTCTTC.

This clonotype came up many times. The chain couples TRBV2 to TRBJ1-5; 9 bases map to TRBD1. Trimming at V came to 8 bases and at J to 4 bases, leaving 9 bases not matched to a gene. This CDR3 spans 15 amino acids. Germline assignment: CDR1 SNHLY and CDR2 FYNNEI. The CDR3 is CASGIYGQGNQPQHF. The CDR3 DNA reads TGTGCCAGCGGTATTTACGGACAGGGGAATCAGCCCCAGCATTTT.